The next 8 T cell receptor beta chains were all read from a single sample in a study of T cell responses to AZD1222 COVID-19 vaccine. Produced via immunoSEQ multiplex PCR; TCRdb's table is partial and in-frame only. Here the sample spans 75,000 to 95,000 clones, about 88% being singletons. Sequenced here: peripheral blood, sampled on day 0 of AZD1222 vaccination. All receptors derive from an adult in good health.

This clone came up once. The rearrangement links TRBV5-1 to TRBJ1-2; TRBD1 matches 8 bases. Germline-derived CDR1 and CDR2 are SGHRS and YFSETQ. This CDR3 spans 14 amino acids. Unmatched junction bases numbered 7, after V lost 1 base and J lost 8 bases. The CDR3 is CASSLSQGAGGYTF. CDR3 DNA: TGCGCCAGCAGCTTGTCCCAGGGGGCGGGAGGCTACACCTTC.

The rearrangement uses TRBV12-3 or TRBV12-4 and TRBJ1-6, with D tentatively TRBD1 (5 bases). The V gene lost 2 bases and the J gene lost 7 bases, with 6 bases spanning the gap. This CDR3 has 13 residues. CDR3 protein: CASSLRGNSPLHF. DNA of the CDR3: TGTGCCAGCAGTTTAAGGGGAAATTCACCCCTCCACTTT.

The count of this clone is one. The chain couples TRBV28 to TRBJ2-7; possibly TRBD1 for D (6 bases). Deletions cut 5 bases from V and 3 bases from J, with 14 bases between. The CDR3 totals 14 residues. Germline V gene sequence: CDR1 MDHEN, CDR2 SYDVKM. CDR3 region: CASSPWGRDYEQYF. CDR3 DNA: TGTGCCAGCAGTCCCTGGGGGCGAGACTACGAGCAGTACTTC. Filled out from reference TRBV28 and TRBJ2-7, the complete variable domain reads DVKVTQSSRYLVKRTGEKVFLECVQDMDHENMFWYRQDPGLGLRLIYFSYDVKMKEKGDIPEGYSVSREKKERFSLILESASTNQTSMYLCASSPWGRDYEQYFGPGTRLTVT.

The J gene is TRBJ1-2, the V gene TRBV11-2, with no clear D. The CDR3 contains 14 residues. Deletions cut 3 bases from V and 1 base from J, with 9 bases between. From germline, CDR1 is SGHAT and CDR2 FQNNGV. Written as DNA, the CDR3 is TGTGCCAGCAGCTTTGGGCACATTAACTATGGCTACACCTTC. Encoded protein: CASSFGHINYGYTF. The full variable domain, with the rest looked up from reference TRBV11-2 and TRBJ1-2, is EAGVAQSPRYKIIEKRQSVAFWCNPISGHATLYWYQQILGQGPKLLIQFQNNGVVDDSQLPKDRFSAERLKGVDSTLKIQPAKLEDSAVYLCASSFGHINYGYTFGSGTRLTVV.

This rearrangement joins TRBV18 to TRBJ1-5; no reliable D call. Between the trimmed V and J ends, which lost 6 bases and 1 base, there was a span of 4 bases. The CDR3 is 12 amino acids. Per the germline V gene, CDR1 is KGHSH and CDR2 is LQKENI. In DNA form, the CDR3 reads TGTGCCAGCTCCCCCAGCAATCAGCCCCAGCATTTT. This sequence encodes CASSPSNQPQHF.

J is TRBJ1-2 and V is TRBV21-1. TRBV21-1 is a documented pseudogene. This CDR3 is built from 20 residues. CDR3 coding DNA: TGTGCCAGCAGCAAAGCCGTAGGGAAACAGACGAAAGGCCCCACTTATGGCTACACCTTC. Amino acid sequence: CASSKAVGKQTKGPTYGYTF.

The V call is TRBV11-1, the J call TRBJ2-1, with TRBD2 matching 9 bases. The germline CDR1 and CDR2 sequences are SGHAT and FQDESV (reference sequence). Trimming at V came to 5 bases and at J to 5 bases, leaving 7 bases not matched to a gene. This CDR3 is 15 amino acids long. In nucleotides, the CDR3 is TGTGCCAGCAGCCTAGTGGTAGCGGGGGACAATGAGCAGTTCTTC. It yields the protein CASSLVVAGDNEQFF. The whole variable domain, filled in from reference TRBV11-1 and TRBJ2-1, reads EAEVAQSPRYKITEKSQAVAFWCDPISGHATLYWYRQILGQGPELLVQFQDESVVDDSQLPKDRFSAERLKGVDSTLKIQPAELGDSAMYLCASSLVVAGDNEQFFGPGTRLTVL.

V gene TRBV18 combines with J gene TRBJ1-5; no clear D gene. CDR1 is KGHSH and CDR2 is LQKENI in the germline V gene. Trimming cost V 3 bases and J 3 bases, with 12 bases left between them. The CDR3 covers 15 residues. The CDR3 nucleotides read TGTGCCAGCTCACCGGGGAGGGAGCTCAATCAGCCCCAGCATTTT. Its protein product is CASSPGRELNQPQHF.